Shown below are 8 T cell receptor beta chains from a single sample sequenced in a study of cytomegalovirus exposure and HLA in healthy donors. TCRdb keeps only in-frame clones here, not all; method: immunoSEQ multiplex PCR. The sample includes a few hundred thousand clones, more than 85% seen only once; the top ten take approximately 12%. The sample consisted of PBMCs. The origin of the receptors is a man aged 18 to 30 in good health and CMV-seropositive.

Worth noting for this clone: Only one base separates this from a far larger clonotype, so it likely reflects a read error. The J gene is TRBJ2-7, the V gene TRBV5-4, with 10 bases lining up with TRBD1. CDR3 length: 15 residues. CDR1 SGHNT and CDR2 YYREEE come from the germline V gene (reference sequence). J gave up 2 bases and V 0 bases, and 2 bases lay outside the gene matches. In nucleotides, the CDR3 is TGTGCCAGCAGCTTGGGTGGGACAGGGGCCTACGAGCAGTACTTC. It is translated as CASSLGGTGAYEQYF.

The rearrangement joins TRBV27 to TRBJ2-3; possibly TRBD1 for D (6 bases). The germline V and J ends were trimmed by 3 bases and 0 bases, with 10 bases remaining between them. The CDR3 runs 15 residues. CDR1 MNHEY and CDR2 SMNVEV come from the germline V gene (reference sequence). Here the CDR3 reads CASSFLDSSTDTQYF. The CDR3 DNA follows: TGTGCCAGCAGTTTTTTGGACAGTAGCACAGATACGCAGTATTTT.

This clone was observed a single time. The CDR3 loop reads CSVVRTGRTGELFF. The CDR3 DNA reads TGCAGCGTTGTTCGGACAGGTCGGACCGGGGAGCTGTTTTTT. This chain uses TRBV29-1 with TRBJ2-2; 7 nucleotides align to TRBD1. CDR3 length: 14 residues. J lost 5 bases, V lost 4 bases, and 7 bases had no gene match. Germline V gene lookup returns CDR1 SQVTM and CDR2 ANQGSEA.

The rearrangement joins TRBV11-3 to TRBJ2-3; TRBD2 matches 15 bases. Germline-derived CDR1 and CDR2 are SGHNT and YENEEA. The CDR3 spans 17 residues. V trimming: 5 bases; J trimming: 5 bases; junction bases outside the gene matches: 8. The CDR3 is CASSPAKGLAGGDTQYF. CDR3 bases: TGTGCCAGCAGCCCCGCCAAGGGACTAGCGGGAGGAGATACGCAGTATTTT.

The table lists this clone with a count of one. The V call is TRBV27, the J call TRBJ2-1; possible D gene TRBD2, 7 bases. Germline V gives CDR1 MNHEY, CDR2 SMNVEV (reference sequence). V was trimmed by 2 bases and J by 2 bases, leaving 16 bases between them. The CDR3 extends over 17 amino acids. The DNA of the CDR3 is TGTGCCAGCAGTTTACGGGGGGCAGGGTCAACCTACAATGAGCAGTTCTTC. This translates into CASSLRGAGSTYNEQFF.

J is TRBJ2-7 and V is TRBV9; D unresolved. The V end was cut by 0 bases, the J end by 1 base, with 8 bases between. The germline V gene has CDR1 SGDLS and CDR2 YYNGEE. The CDR3 has 14 residues. The CDR3 region has the DNA TGTGCCAGCAGCGTAGATCTGGGTTCCTACGAGCAGTACTTC. Amino acids: CASSVDLGSYEQYF.

The chain links TRBV30 to TRBJ2-2; no firm D call. The CDR3 totals 12 residues. Trimming removed 2 bases at V and 6 bases at J, with 7 bases between. Germline V gene data show CDR1 as GTSNPN and CDR2 as SVGIG (reference sequence). The CDR3 DNA is TGTGCCTGGAGTACAATGGCCGGGGAGCTGTTTTTT. Translated: CAWSTMAGELFF.

The J gene is TRBJ2-5, the V gene TRBV7-8; possible D gene TRBD2, 6 bases. This CDR3 spans 14 amino acids. The germline gives CDR1 SGHVS, CDR2 FQNEAQ. The V end lost 7 bases, the J end lost 4 bases, and 16 bases lay between the germline ends. The CDR3 reads CASTPRPGVETQYF. The CDR3 region has the DNA TGTGCCAGCACCCCGAGACCGGGAGTAGAGACCCAGTACTTC.